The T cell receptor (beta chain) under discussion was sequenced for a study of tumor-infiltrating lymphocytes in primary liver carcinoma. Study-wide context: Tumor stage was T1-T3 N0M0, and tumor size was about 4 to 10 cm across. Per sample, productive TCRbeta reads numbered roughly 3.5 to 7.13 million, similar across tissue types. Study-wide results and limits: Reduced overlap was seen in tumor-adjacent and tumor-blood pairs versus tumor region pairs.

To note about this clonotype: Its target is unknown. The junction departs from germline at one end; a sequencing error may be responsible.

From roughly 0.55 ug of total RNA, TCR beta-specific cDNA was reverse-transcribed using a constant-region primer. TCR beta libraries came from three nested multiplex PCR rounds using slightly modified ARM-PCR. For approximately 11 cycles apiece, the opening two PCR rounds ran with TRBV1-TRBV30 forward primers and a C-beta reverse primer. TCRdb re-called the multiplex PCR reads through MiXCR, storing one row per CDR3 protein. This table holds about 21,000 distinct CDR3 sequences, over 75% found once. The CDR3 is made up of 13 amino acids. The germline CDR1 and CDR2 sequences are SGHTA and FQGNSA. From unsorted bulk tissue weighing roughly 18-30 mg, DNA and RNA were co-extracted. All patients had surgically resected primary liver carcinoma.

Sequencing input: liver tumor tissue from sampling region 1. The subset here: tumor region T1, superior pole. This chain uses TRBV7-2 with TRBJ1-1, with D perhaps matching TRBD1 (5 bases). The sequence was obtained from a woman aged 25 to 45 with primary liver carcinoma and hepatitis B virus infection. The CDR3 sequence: CTSSLVVQGEVFF. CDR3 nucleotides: TGTACCAGCAGCTTAGTAGTTCAGGGTGAAGTTTTCTTT.